The next 21 T cell receptor beta chains were all read from a single sample in a study of identical twins. TCRdb called the 5' RACE reads again in MiXCR, with one record for every CDR3 protein. This table has 1.5 million to 2 million distinct CDR3 sequences, around 33% appearing once. Sample: cord blood. The receptor source for this set is a newborn girl in good health.

The chain couples TRBV20-1 to TRBJ1-2; possible D gene TRBD1, 5 bases. The CDR3 is 12 amino acids. CDR1 DFQATT and CDR2 SNEGSKA come from the germline V gene (reference sequence). V dropped 6 bases and J dropped 8 bases, with 16 bases sitting between them. CDR3 DNA: TGCAGTGCAAGGAATCAGGGAGGCGGCTACACCTTC. Residues: CSARNQGGGYTF.

This chain connects TRBV20-1 to TRBJ2-7; TRBD1 matches at 8 bases. Trimming at V came to 5 bases and at J to 1 base, leaving 4 bases not matched to a gene. Germline V gene lookup returns CDR1 DFQATT and CDR2 SNEGSKA (reference sequence). The CDR3 spans 13 residues. CDR3 residues: CSAHRGVSYEQYF. The CDR3 region has the DNA TGCAGTGCTCACAGGGGGGTTTCCTACGAGCAGTACTTC.

Comment on this clonotype: A junction end diverges from the germline sequence, so it may reflect a read error. The chain employs TRBV11-2 and TRBJ2-3, with 7 bases that match TRBD2. Germline loops: CDR1 SGHAT, CDR2 FQNNGV. The CDR3 length is 20 residues. CDR3 bases: TGTGCCAGCAGCTTAGCTCCCAATGTGGGGGAGGGATTTAGCACAGATGCGCAGTATTTT. This sequence encodes CASSLAPNVGEGFSTDAQYF.

The chain recombines TRBV6-2 or TRBV6-3 with TRBJ2-7, with 7 bases lining up with TRBD2. The CDR3 has 15 amino acids. Trimming took 6 bases from V and 7 from J; bases not matched to a gene: 15. The germline CDR1 and CDR2 sequences are MNHEY and SVGEGT. CDR3 sequence reads: CASSKRLAISNEQYF. In DNA, the CDR3 is TGTGCCAGCAGCAAGCGACTAGCCATTTCCAATGAGCAGTACTTC.

The genes are TRBV21-1 and TRBJ2-5; the table gives TRBD2 as D, unverified against the DNA. TRBV21-1 has pseudogene status. CDR3 size: 12 residues. The CDR3 loop reads CASGGAMWEQYF. DNA for the CDR3: TGTGCCAGCGGTGGGGCTATGTGGGAGCAGTACTTC.

The V and J genes are TRBV20-1 and TRBJ2-7; 8 bases are shared with TRBD1. This CDR3 spans 17 amino acids. After removal of 0 bases from V and 2 bases from J, the junction contained 12 bases not matched to a gene. Looked up from germline, CDR1 is DFQATT and CDR2 is SNEGSKA (reference sequence). CDR3 in amino acids: CSARDYTSTGGTYEQYF. In DNA form, the CDR3 reads TGCAGTGCTAGAGATTATACCTCCACAGGGGGAACCTACGAGCAGTACTTC.

V and J are TRBV20-1 and TRBJ2-3; D remains ambiguous. The CDR3 has 11 amino acids. Looked up from germline, CDR1 is DFQATT and CDR2 is SNEGSKA (reference sequence). V lost 7 bases to trimming and J lost 6 bases, with 11 bases between them. As DNA, the CDR3 is TGCAGTGGGCCCGTCGGGGATACGCAGTATTTT. It specifies CSGPVGDTQYF.

This clonotype turned up a few times. The chain links TRBV5-5 to TRBJ1-2; tentative D call: TRBD1 (5 bases). Germline V gives CDR1 SGHKS, CDR2 YYEKEE (reference sequence). The V and J ends lost 4 bases and 3 bases respectively, with 25 bases between them. The CDR3 length is 18 residues. The CDR3 loop reads CASSQHGGRDLQYYGYTF. DNA for the CDR3: TGTGCCAGCAGCCAACATGGAGGACGGGACTTACAGTACTATGGCTACACCTTC.

This chain links TRBV6-5 with TRBJ1-1, with a possible D match to TRBD1 (5 bases). V was cut by 1 base and J by 4 bases, with 10 bases left in between. Germline assignment: CDR1 MNHEY and CDR2 SVGAGI. The CDR3 is 14 residues long. CDR3 DNA: TGTGCCAGCAGTTACTTGAGGGACGGCACTGAAGCTTTCTTT. It yields the protein CASSYLRDGTEAFF.

This sequence joins TRBV20-1 and TRBJ2-3; 8 nucleotides match TRBD2. Looked up from germline, CDR1 is DFQATT and CDR2 is SNEGSKA (reference sequence). The junction had 5 bases not matched to a gene; V was cut back by 1 base and J by 2 bases. The CDR3 consists of 15 residues. In DNA, the CDR3 is TGCAGTGCTAGAGGGGGCGGGAGGCCCACAGATACGCAGTATTTT. It yields the protein CSARGGGRPTDTQYF.

The chain couples TRBV20-1 to TRBJ2-4, with 8 bases identical to TRBD2. The CDR3 is 14 amino acids. The V segment lost 1 base and the J segment 2 bases; nucleotides outside the gene matches: 1. The V gene's germline CDR1 is DFQATT and CDR2 SNEGSKA (reference sequence). The CDR3 is CSARGGGTKNIQYF. CDR3 DNA: TGCAGTGCTAGAGGCGGGGGGACCAAAAACATTCAGTACTTC.

At least ten counts were recorded for this clonotype. The chain recombines TRBV4-1 with TRBJ2-1; TRBD2 matches 7 bases. CDR3 length: 12 residues. J was trimmed by 14 bases and V by 1 base; bases with no gene match: 5. The V gene's germline CDR1 is MGHRA and CDR2 YSYEKL. The CDR3 nucleotides read TGCGCCAGCAGCCAAGTGCTAGCGGAAAAGTTCTTC. Translation gives CASSQVLAEKFF.

The rearrangement links TRBV6-1 to TRBJ2-5; TRBD2 is a possible D gene (5 bases). The CDR3 is 13 residues long. Trimming took 5 bases from V and 3 from J, leaving 10 bases between them. Germline CDR1 MNHNS, CDR2 SASEGT. CDR3 nucleotides: TGTGCCAGCAGTACGACTATCAAAGAGACCCAGTACTTC. It translates to CASSTTIKETQYF.

This clonotype was recorded a few times. This rearrangement joins TRBV20-1 to TRBJ1-4, with D perhaps TRBD1 (6 bases). Per the germline V gene, CDR1 is DFQATT and CDR2 is SNEGSKA (reference sequence). V dropped 5 bases and J dropped 0 bases, with 10 bases sitting between them. The CDR3 extends over 14 amino acids. The CDR3 protein is CSASYRATNEKLFF. CDR3 bases: TGCAGTGCTTCCTACAGGGCAACTAATGAAAAACTGTTTTTT.

The rearrangement links TRBV2 to TRBJ2-3; D unresolved. The CDR3 spans 11 residues. Germline V gene data show CDR1 as SNHLY and CDR2 as FYNNEI. The V gene lost 7 bases and the J gene lost 4 bases, with 6 bases spanning the gap. The CDR3 protein is CASTNADTQYF. The CDR3 DNA reads as TGTGCCAGCACTAACGCAGATACGCAGTATTTT.

This clonotype was recorded a few times. The chain has TRBV7-9 and TRBJ1-1, with 7 bases identical to TRBD1. With 5 bases clipped from V and 7 bases from J, the junction kept 4 bases outside the gene matches. This CDR3 is 12 amino acids long. Germline CDR1 reads SEHNR; CDR2 reads FQNEAQ (reference sequence). The CDR3 spells CASSLGQVEAFF. CDR3 coding DNA: TGTGCCAGCAGCCTCGGACAGGTTGAAGCTTTCTTT.

The rearrangement links TRBV10-1 to TRBJ1-5; 10 nucleotides line up with TRBD1. The CDR3 extends over 13 amino acids. V was clipped by 8 bases and J by 7 bases; unmatched bases: 5. CDR1 is WNHNN, CDR2 SYGVQD, per germline (reference sequence). The CDR3 here is CASGRDRGQPQHF. DNA for the CDR3: TGCGCCAGCGGACGGGACAGGGGACAGCCCCAGCATTTT.

This clonotype has more than one count but fewer than ten. The genes are TRBV20-1 and TRBJ2-1, with D possibly TRBD2 on 6 matching bases. CDR3 length: 17 amino acids. Looked up from germline, CDR1 is DFQATT and CDR2 is SNEGSKA (reference sequence). V lost 0 bases, J lost 2 bases, and 17 bases lay in between. The CDR3 spells CSARDVGWGVPYNEQFF. Written as DNA, the CDR3 is TGCAGTGCTAGAGATGTAGGTTGGGGGGTCCCCTACAATGAGCAGTTCTTC.

This clonotype was seen many times. One junction end does not reproduce the germline sequence, and a read error may be involved. V gene TRBV12-3 or TRBV12-4 combines with J gene TRBJ2-1, with a possible D match to TRBD2 (6 bases). There are 12 residues in the CDR3. CDR3 amino acids: CASSLVGGEQFF. The CDR3 DNA reads as TGTGCCAGCAGCTTAGTCGGGGGTGAGCAGTTCTTC.

V gene TRBV5-1 combines with J gene TRBJ2-1; D is undetermined. Per the germline V gene, CDR1 is SGHRS and CDR2 is YFSETQ. The CDR3 sequence is 13 residues long. Trimming took 2 bases from V and 9 from J, leaving 12 bases between them. The CDR3 is CASSLSGPGEQFF. DNA of the CDR3: TGCGCCAGCAGCTTATCCGGGCCGGGTGAGCAGTTCTTC.

This clonotype was counted a few times. The chain links TRBV5-1 to TRBJ2-6, with D uncertain. V dropped 5 bases and J dropped 0 bases, with 6 bases sitting between them. This CDR3 is 14 amino acids long. Germline V gene sequence: CDR1 SGHRS, CDR2 YFSETQ. The CDR3 coding sequence is TGCGCCAGCAGGTTCGACTCTGGGGCCAACGTCCTGACTTTC. This gives the protein CASRFDSGANVLTF.